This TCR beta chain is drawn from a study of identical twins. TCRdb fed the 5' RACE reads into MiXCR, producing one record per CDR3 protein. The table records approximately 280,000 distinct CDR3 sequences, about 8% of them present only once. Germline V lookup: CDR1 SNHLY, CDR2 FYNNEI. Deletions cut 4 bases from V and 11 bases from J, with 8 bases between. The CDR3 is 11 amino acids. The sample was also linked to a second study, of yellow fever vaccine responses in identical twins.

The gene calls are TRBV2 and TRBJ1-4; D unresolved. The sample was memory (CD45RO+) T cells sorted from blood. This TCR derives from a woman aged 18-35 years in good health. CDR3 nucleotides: TGTGCCAGCAGTGTTATTAGTAAACTGTTTTTT. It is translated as CASSVISKLFF.